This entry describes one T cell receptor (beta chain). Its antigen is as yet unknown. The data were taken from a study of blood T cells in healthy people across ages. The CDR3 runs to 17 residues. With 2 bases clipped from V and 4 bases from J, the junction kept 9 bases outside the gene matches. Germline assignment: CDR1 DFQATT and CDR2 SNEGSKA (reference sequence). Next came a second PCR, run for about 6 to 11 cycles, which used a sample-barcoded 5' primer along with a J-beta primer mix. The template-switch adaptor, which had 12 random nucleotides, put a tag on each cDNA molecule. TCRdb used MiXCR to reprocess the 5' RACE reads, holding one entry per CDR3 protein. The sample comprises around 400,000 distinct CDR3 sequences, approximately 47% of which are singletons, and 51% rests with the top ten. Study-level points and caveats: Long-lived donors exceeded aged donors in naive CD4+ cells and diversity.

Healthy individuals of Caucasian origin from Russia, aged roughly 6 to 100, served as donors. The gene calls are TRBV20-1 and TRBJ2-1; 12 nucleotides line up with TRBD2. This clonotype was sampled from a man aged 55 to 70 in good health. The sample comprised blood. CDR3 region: CSARSASGGVLYNEQFF. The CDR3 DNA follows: TGCAGTGCTAGATCGGCTAGCGGGGGGGTCCTTTACAATGAGCAGTTCTTC.